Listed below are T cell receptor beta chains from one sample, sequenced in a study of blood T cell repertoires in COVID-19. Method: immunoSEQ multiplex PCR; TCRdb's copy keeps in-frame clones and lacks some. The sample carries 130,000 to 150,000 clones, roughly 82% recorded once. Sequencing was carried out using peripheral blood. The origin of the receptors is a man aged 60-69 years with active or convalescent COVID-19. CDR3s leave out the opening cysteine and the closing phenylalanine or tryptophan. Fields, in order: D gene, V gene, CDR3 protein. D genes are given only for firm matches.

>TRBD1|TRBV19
ASGLEGAKRIRNQPQH
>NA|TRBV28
ASRDSSTDTQY
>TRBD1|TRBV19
ASGPGGVQPQH
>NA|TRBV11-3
ASSEGRGGHGYT
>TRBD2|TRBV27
ASRPSGISTDTQY
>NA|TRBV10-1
ASSEFKGDGNEQF
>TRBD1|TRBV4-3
ASSQGTGETQY
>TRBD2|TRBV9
ASSVGLAGGADTQY
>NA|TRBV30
AWSVGANTGELF
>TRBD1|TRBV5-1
ASSTVSGQYSEQF
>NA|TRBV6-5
ASSHGGRFAEAF
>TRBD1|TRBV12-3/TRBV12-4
ASSDRGGYT
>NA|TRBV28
ASSLRQVGNTIY
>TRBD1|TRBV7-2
ASSSRTGESEQY
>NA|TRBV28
ASSTTGETGTQY
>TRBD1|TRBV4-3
ASSQDSHRDRADTQY
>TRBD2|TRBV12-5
ASGWSGGRDTQY
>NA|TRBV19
ASSLRRNYGYT
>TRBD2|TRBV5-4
ASSKTSGSYNEQF
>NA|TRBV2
ASTRQGNQPQH
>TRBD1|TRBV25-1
ASRWGQRNSPLH
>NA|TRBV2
ASRIRTTYNEQF
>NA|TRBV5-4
ASSLGQNEQY
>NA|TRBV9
ASTSFGGLSNEQF
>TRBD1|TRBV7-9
ASSLDGQGRVGYT
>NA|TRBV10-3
AISDPQARTSGGNQPQH
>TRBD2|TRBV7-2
ASSLGLAGTGELF
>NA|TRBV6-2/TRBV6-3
ASSYLTGELF
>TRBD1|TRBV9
ASSAEGAYGTEAF
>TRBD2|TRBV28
ASSPGGLAGEETQY
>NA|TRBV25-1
ASSEAGSGEKLF
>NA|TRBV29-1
SVEGGYGYT